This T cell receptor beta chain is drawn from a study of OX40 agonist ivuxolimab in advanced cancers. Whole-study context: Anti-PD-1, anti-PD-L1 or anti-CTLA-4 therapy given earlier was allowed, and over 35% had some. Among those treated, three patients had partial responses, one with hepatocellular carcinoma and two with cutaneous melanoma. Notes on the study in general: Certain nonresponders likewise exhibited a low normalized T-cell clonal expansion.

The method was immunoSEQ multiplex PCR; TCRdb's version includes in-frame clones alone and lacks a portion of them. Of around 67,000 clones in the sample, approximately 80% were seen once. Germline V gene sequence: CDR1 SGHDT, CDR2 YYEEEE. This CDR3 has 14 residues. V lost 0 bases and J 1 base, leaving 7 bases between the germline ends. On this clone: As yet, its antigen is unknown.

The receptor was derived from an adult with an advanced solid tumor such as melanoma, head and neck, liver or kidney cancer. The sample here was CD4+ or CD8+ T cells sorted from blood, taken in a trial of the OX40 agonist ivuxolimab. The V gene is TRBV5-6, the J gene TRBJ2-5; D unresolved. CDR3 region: CASSLVPAQETQYF. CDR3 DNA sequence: TGTGCCAGCAGCTTGGTGCCAGCCCAAGAGACCCAGTACTTC. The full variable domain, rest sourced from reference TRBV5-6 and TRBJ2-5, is DAGVTQSPTHLIKTRGQQVTLRCSPKSGHDTVSWYQQALGQGPQFIFQYYEEEERQRGNFPDRFSGHQFPNYSSELNVNALLLGDSALYLCASSLVPAQETQYFGPGTRLLVL.